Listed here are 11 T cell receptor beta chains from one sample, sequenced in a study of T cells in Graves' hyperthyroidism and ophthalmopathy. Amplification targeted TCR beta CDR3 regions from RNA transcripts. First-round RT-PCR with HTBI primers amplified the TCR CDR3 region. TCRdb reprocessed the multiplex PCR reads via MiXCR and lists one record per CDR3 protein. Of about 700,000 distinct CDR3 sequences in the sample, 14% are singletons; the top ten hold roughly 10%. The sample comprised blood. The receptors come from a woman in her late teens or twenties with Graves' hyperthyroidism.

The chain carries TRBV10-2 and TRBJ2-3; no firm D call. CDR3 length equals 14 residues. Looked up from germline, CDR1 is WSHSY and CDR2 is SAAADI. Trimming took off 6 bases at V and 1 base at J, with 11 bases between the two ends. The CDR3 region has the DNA TGCGCCAGCAGCGCCAAGGTTCGCACAGATACGCAGTATTTT. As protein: CASSAKVRTDTQYF.

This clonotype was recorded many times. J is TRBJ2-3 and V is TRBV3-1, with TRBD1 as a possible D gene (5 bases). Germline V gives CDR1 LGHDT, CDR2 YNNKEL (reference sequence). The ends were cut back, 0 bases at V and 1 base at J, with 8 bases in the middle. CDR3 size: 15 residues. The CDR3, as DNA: TGTGCCAGCAGCCAAGATTGGGGCGGCACAGATACGCAGTATTTT. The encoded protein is CASSQDWGGTDTQYF.

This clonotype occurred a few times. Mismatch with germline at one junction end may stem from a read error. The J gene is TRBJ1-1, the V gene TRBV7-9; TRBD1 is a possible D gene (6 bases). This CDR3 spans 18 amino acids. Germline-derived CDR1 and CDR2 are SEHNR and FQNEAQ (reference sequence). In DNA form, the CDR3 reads TGTGCCAGCAGCTTATATGATAGGTGGGAGGGGGTGAAAACTGAAGCTTTCTTT. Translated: CASSLYDRWEGVKTEAFF.

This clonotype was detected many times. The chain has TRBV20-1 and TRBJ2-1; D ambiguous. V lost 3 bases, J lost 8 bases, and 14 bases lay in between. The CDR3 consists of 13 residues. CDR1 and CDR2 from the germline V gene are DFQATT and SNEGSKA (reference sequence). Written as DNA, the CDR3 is TGCAGTGCTAGCATCATTCGGCGCGATGAGCAGTTCTTC. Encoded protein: CSASIIRRDEQFF.

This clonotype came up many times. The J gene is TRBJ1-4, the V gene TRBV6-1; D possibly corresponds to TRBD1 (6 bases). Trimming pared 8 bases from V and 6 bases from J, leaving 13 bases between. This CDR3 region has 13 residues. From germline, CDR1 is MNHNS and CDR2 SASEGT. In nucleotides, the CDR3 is TGTGCCAGCGACAGGATGAAAGATGAAAAACTGTTTTTT. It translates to CASDRMKDEKLFF.

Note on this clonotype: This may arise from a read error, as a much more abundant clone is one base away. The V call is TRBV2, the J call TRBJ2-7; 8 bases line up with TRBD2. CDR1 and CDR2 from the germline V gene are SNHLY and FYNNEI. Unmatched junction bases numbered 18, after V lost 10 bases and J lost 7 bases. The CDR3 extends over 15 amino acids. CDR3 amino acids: CAIETAGVGSGEQYF. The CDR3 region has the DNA TGTGCCATAGAAACAGCGGGAGTCGGGTCGGGTGAGCAGTACTTC.

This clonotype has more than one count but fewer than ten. The CDR3 DNA reads TGTGCCAGCAGTTGGAGCGGGAGGGCTGGGAATGAGCAGTTCTTC. Translating gives CASSWSGRAGNEQFF. The chain couples TRBV6-1 to TRBJ2-1; the match to TRBD2 covers 10 bases. Trimming cost V 5 bases and J 7 bases; bases outside gene matches: 8. CDR3 size: 15 residues. The germline CDR1 and CDR2 sequences are MNHNS and SASEGT.

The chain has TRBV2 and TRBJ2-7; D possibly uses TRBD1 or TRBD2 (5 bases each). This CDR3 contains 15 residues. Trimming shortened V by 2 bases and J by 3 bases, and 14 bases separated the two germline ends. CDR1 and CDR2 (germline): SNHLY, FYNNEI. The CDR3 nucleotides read TGTGCCAGCAGTGAACAAGGGGAGCCATACTACGAGCAGTACTTC. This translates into CASSEQGEPYYEQYF.

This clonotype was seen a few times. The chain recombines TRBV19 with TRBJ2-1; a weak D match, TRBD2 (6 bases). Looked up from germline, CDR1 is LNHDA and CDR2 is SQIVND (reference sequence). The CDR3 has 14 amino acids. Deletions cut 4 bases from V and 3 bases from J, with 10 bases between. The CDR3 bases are TGTGCCAGTAGTAAGGCGGGACTCTACAATGAGCAGTTCTTC. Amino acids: CASSKAGLYNEQFF.

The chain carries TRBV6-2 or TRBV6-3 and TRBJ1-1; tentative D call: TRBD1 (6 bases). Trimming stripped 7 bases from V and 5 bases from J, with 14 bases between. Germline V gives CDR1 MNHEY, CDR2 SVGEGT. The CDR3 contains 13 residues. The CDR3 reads CASNTGSGTEAFF. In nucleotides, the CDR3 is TGTGCCAGCAATACAGGGAGTGGAACTGAAGCTTTCTTT.

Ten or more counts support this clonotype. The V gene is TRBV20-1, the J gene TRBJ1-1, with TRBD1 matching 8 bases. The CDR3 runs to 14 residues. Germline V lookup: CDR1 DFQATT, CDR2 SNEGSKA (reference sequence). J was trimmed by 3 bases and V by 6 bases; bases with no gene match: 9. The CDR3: CSADRTGTDTEAFF. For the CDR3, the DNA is TGCAGTGCGGATCGGACAGGGACCGACACTGAAGCTTTCTTT.